This T cell receptor (beta chain) derives from a study of blood T cell repertoires in COVID-19. Overall study context: Samples representing acute and convalescent COVID-19 were sourced from the United States, Italy and Spain. From T cells, B-cell-depleted T cells, or PBMCs came the material, which was cDNA or gDNA.

As processed by the authors: Nucleated cell counts were estimated from reference gene primer amplification. Sequencing used immunoSEQ multiplex PCR; TCRdb keeps in-frame clones, though not all of them. The V and J calls and clone size are taken from that table; D and trimming were inferred from the DNA. Of around 82,000 clones in the sample, 70% to 90% were seen once. In its sample, this clone was seen once. Germline V lookup: CDR1 SGHTA, CDR2 FQGNSA. The CDR3 covers 14 residues. Unmatched junction bases numbered 4, after V lost 5 bases and J lost 2 bases. The chain employs TRBV7-2 and TRBJ1-2; 8 nucleotides line up with TRBD1. The clonotype comes from a man in his 70s with active or convalescent COVID-19. Source material: peripheral blood. This CDR3 reads CASSGRTGNYGYTF. DNA of the CDR3: TGTGCCAGCAGCGGTAGGACAGGGAACTATGGCTACACCTTC.